This T cell receptor beta chain is drawn from a study of siplizumab effects on memory and regulatory T cells. Study-wide points: With siplizumab, Treg-derived clones averaged around 69% of mappable alloreactive CD4+ clones, versus approximately 27% in controls.

Of note for this clone: Its antigen is not identified.

This CDR3 spans 15 amino acids. In germline, CDR1 is MNHEY, CDR2 SMNVEV (reference sequence). V shed 6 bases and J shed 3 bases, with 14 bases lying between them. Generated by immunoSEQ multiplex PCR, the TCRdb table keeps only in-frame clones and is missing some. The table shows some 75,000 clones, with around 93% occurring only once. Sequenced material: CD8+ T cells sorted from blood. This chain connects TRBV27 to TRBJ2-2; a weak D match, TRBD1 (6 bases). The clonotype comes from a human donor in good health. The CDR3 DNA sequence: TGTGCCAGCAGGGAAAGGCAGGGGTACACCGGGGAGCTGTTTTTT. It translates to CASRERQGYTGELFF.